This TCR beta chain was captured by sequencing in a study of cytomegalovirus exposure and HLA in healthy donors. The sample holds one count of this clone. Its specificity is unknown. Primers included in the PCR were 60 Vbeta and 13 Jbeta primers. The data were produced by immunoSEQ multiplex PCR, yet TCRdb's version contains in-frame clones alone and is incomplete. The profile covers 200,000 to 250,000 clones, with about 77% appearing a single time and under 0.6% taken by the ten largest. CDR3 length equals 15 residues. Germline CDR1 SQVTM, CDR2 ANQGSEA. Trimming removed 5 bases at V and 0 bases at J, with 13 bases between. Notes on the study in general: Apart from CMV serostatus, no immune exposure information was available. 150 to 200 TCR beta chains were listed as cytomegalovirus-associated. Another analysis was done later, and it associated 16,951 TCR beta sequences with HLA alleles at 0.05 false discovery rate. TCR beta sequences reportedly predicted the HLA-A and HLA-B alleles of most subjects accurately.

The TCR originated in a boy aged 10-17 years in good health and CMV-seronegative. The chain uses TRBV29-1 and TRBJ2-2; D remains ambiguous. Source material: PBMCs. The CDR3 region is CSVLPVPANTGELFF. The DNA for the CDR3 is TGCAGCGTTCTGCCGGTTCCCGCGAACACCGGGGAGCTGTTTTTT.